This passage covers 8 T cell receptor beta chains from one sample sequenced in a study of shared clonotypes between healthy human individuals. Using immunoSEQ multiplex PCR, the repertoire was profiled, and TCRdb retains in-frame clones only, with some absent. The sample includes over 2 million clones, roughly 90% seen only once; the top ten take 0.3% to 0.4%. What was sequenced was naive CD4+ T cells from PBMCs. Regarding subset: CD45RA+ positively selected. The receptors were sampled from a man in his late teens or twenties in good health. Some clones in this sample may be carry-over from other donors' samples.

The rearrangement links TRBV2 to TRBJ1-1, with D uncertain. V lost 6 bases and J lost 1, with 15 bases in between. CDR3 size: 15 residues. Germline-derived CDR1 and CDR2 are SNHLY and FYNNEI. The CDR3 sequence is CASSAAGVRNTEAFF. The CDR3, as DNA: TGTGCCAGCAGCGCGGCGGGCGTGAGGAACACTGAAGCTTTCTTT.

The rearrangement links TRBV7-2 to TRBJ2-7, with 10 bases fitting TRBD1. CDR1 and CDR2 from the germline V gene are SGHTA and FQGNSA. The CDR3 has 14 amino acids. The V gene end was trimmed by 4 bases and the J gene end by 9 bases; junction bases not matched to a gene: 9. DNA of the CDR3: TGTGCCAGCAGCTCGGGACAGGGGATCCTCAGGCAGTACTTC. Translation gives CASSSGQGILRQYF.

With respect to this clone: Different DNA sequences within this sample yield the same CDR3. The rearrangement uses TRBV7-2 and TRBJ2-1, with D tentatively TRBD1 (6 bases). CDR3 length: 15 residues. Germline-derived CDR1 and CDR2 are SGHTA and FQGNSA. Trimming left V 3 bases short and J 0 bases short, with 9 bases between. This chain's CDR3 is CASSFQGHSYNEQFF. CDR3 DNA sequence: TGTGCCAGCAGCTTTCAGGGACACTCCTACAATGAGCAGTTCTTC. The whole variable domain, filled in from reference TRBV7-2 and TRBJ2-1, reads GAGVSQSPSNKVTEKGKDVELRCDPISGHTALYWYRQSLGQGLEFLIYFQGNSAPDKSGLPSDRFSAERTGGSVSTLTIQRTQQEDSAVYLCASSFQGHSYNEQFFGPGTRLTVL.

The CDR3 DNA reads as TGTGCCAGCAGCCCCCGGCAGCGGGATGGTAATACGCAGTATTTT. As protein: CASSPRQRDGNTQYF. The chain recombines TRBV21-1 with TRBJ2-3; TRBD2 reflects the table's D call only, with no check against the DNA. TRBV21-1 is reported as a pseudogene. The CDR3 length is 15 residues.

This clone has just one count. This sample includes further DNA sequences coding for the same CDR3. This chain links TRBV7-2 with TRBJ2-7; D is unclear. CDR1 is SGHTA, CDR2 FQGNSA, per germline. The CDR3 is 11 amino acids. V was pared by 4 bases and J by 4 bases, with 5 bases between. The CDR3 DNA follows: TGTGCCAGCAGCTCCCGTTACGAGCAGTACTTC. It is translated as CASSSRYEQYF.

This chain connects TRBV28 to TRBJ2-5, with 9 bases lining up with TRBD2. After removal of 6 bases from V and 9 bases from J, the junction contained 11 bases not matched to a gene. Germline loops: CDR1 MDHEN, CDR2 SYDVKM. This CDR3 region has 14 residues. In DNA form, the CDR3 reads TGTGCCAGCAGGAGAGCGGGAGGAGCCGGGGCCCAGTACTTC. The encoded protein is CASRRAGGAGAQYF.

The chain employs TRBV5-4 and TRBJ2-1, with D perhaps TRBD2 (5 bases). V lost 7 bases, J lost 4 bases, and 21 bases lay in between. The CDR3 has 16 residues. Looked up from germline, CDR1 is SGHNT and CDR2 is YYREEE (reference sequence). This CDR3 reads CASGRGPASQYNEQFF. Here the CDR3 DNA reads TGTGCCAGCGGCAGAGGGCCGGCTTCCCAATACAATGAGCAGTTCTTC.

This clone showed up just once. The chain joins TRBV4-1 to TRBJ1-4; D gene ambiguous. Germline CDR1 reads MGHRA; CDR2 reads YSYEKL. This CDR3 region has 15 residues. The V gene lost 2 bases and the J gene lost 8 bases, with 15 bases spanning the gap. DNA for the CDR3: TGCGCCAGCAGCCAACTAAGGAAGGGCGGAGAAAAACTGTTTTTT. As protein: CASSQLRKGGEKLFF.